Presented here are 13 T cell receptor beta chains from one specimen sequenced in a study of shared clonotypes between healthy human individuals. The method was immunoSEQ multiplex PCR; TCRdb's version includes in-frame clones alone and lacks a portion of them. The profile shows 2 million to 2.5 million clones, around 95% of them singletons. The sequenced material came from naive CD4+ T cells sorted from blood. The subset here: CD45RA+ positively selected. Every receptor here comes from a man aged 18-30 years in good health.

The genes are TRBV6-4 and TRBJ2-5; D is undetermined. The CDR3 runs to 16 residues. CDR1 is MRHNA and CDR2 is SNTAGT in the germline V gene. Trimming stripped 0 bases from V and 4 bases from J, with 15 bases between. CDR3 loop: CASSDSNPTVGETQYF. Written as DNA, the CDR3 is TGTGCCAGCAGTGACTCCAACCCCACAGTGGGAGAGACCCAGTACTTC.

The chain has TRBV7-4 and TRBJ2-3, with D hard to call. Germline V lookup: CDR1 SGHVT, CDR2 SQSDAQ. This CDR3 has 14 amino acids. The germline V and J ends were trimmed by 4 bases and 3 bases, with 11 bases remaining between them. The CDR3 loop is CASSSFLCTDTQYF. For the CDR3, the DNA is TGTGCCAGCAGCTCCTTTCTGTGTACAGATACGCAGTATTTT.

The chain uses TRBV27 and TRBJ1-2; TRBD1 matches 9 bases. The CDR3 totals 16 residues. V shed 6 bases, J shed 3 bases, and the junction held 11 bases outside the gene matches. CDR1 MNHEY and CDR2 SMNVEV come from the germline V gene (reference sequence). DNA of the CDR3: TGTGCCAGCAGAGACTCTCCGGGACAGGGCTACTATGGCTACACCTTC. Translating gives CASRDSPGQGYYGYTF.

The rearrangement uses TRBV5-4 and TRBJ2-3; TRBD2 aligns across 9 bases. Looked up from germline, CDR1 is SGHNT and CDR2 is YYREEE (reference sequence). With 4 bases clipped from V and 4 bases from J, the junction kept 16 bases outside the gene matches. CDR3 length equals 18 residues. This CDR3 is CASSLQLAGTFKADTQYF. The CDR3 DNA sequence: TGTGCCAGCAGCCTCCAACTAGCGGGCACGTTTAAGGCAGATACGCAGTATTTT. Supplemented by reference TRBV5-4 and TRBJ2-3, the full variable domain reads ETGVTQSPTHLIKTRGQQVTLRCSSQSGHNTVSWYQQALGQGPQFIFQYYREEENGRGNFPPRFSGLQFPNYSSELNVNALELDDSALYLCASSLQLAGTFKADTQYFGPGTRLTVL.

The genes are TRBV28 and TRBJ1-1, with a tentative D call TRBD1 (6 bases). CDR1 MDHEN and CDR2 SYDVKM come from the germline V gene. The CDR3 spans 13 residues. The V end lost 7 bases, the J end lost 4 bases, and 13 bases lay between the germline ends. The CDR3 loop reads CASNRQESTEAFF. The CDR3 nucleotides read TGTGCCAGCAATAGACAGGAATCCACTGAAGCTTTCTTT.

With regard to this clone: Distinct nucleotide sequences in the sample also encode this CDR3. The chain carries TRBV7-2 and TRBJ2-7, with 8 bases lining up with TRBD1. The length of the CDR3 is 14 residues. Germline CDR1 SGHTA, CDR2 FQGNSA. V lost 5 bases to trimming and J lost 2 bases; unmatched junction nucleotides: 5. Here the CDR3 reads CASSPGQGPYEQYF. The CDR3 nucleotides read TGTGCCAGCAGCCCCGGACAGGGTCCCTACGAGCAGTACTTC.

The CDR3 nucleotides are TGTGCCAGCTCGTCGGCACAGGCCTACGAGCAGTACTTC. This codes for CASSSAQAYEQYF. This chain links TRBV6-6 with TRBJ2-7; possibly TRBD1 for D (5 bases). Germline V lookup: CDR1 MNHNY, CDR2 SVGAGI (reference sequence). This CDR3 has 13 residues. V lost 8 bases and J lost 2, with 13 bases in between.

The CDR3 here is CASSFRDRESTEAFF. CDR3 coding DNA: TGTGCCAGCAGTTTCCGGGACAGGGAAAGCACTGAAGCTTTCTTT. V and J are TRBV6-6 and TRBJ1-1; 9 bases are a match to TRBD1. V was clipped by 4 bases and J by 4 bases; unmatched bases: 7. This CDR3 region has 15 residues. Germline values: CDR1 MNHNY, CDR2 SVGAGI (reference sequence).

The CDR3 coding sequence is TGTGCCAGCAGTCCCGGGACCGGAAAATTCTATGGCTACACCTTC. Protein product: CASSPGTGKFYGYTF. The chain couples TRBV2 to TRBJ1-2; TRBD1 might be the D (5 bases). The CDR3 contains 15 residues. Trimming removed 5 bases at V and 4 bases at J, with 17 bases between. The germline V gene has CDR1 SNHLY and CDR2 FYNNEI.

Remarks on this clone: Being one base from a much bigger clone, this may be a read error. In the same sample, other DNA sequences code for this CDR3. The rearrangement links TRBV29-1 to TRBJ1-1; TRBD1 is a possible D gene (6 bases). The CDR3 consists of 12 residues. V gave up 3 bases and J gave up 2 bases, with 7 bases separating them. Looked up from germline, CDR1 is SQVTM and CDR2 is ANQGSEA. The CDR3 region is CSVDRGNTEAFF. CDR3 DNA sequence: TGCAGCGTTGACAGGGGTAACACTGAAGCTTTCTTT.

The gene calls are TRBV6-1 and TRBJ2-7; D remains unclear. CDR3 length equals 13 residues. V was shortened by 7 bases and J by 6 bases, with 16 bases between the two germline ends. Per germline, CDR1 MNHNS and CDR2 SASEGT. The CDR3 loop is CASTEILGSEQYF. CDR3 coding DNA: TGTGCCAGCACCGAAATCTTGGGATCCGAGCAGTACTTC.

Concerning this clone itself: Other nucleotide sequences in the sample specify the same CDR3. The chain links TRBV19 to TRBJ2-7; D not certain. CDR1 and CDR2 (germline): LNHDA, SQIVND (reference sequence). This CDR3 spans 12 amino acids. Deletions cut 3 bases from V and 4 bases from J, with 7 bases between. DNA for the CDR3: TGTGCCAGTAGTATTGGGTCTTACGAGCAGTACTTC. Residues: CASSIGSYEQYF.

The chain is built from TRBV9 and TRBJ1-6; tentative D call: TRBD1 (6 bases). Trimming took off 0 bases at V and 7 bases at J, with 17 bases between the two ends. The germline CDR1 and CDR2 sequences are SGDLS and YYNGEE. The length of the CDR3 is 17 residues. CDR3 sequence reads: CASSVGLTGPLNSPLHF. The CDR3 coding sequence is TGTGCCAGCAGCGTAGGGTTGACAGGCCCTTTGAATTCACCCCTCCACTTT.